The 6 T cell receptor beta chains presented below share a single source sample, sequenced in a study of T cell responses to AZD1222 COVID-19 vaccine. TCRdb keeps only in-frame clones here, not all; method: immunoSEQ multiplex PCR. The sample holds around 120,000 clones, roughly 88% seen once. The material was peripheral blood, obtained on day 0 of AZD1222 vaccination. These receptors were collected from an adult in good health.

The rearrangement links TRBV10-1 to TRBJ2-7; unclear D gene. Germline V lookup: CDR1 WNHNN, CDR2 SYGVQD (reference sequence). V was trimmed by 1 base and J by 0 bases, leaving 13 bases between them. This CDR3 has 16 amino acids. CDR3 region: CASSEWSRRSSYEQYF. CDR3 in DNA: TGCGCCAGCAGTGAGTGGTCTCGGCGGAGCTCCTACGAGCAGTACTTC.

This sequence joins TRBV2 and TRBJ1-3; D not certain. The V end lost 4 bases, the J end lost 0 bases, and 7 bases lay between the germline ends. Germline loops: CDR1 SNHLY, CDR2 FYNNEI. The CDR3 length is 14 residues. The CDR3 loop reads CASSAEGSGNTIYF. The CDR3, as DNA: TGTGCCAGCAGTGCCGAGGGCTCTGGAAACACCATATATTTT.

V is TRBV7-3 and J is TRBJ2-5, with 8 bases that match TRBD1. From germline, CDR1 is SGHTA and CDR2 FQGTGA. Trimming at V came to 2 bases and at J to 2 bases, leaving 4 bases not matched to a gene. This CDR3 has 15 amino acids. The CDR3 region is CASSLRQGKQETQYF. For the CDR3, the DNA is TGTGCCAGCAGCTTACGACAGGGGAAACAAGAGACCCAGTACTTC.

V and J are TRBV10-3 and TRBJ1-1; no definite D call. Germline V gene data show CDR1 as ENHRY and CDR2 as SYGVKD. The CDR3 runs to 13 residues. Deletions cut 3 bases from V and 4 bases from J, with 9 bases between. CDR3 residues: CAISDSQVTEAFF. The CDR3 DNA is TGTGCCATCAGTGATTCCCAGGTCACTGAAGCTTTCTTT.

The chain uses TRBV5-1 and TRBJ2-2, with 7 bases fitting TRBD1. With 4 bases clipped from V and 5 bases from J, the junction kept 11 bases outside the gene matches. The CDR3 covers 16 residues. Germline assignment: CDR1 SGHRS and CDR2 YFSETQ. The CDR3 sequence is CASSPLQQGRTGELFF. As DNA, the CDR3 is TGCGCCAGCAGCCCCCTACAACAGGGGCGGACCGGGGAGCTGTTTTTT.

CDR3 coding DNA: TGTGCCAGCTCGGGCAGGTCCTACGAGCAGTACTTC. It codes for CASSGRSYEQYF. The gene calls are TRBV6-6 and TRBJ2-7; no reliable D call. The CDR3 is 12 residues long. Germline CDR1 MNHNY, CDR2 SVGAGI (reference sequence). Trimming shortened V by 8 bases and J by 1 base, and 9 bases separated the two germline ends.